This passage covers 3 T cell receptor beta chains from one sample sequenced in a study of T cell responses to AZD1222 COVID-19 vaccine. TCRdb's table, derived via immunoSEQ multiplex PCR, lists solely in-frame clones and lacks some. Counted here are 130,000 to 150,000 clones, just over 90% occurring once; the ten biggest clones make up 1.9%. The input for sequencing was peripheral blood, taken 28 days after the second AZD1222 dose. The source is an adult who received the AZD1222 COVID-19 vaccine.

The chain has TRBV19 and TRBJ1-3; D is unclear. V lost 3 bases and J lost 4, with 13 bases in between. The CDR3 has 15 residues. CDR1 is LNHDA and CDR2 is SQIVND in the germline V gene (reference sequence). CDR3 DNA sequence: TGTGCCAGTAGTATTAGTTCCTCTATCGGAAACACCATATATTTT. Its translation: CASSISSSIGNTIYF.

This chain uses TRBV10-1 with TRBJ1-2, with unresolved D. Looked up from germline, CDR1 is WNHNN and CDR2 is SYGVQD (reference sequence). This CDR3 has 12 residues. Between the trimmed V and J ends, which lost 9 bases and 8 bases, there was a span of 16 bases. CDR3 loop: CARGDPPGGYTF. In DNA form, the CDR3 reads TGCGCCAGAGGAGACCCTCCGGGGGGCTACACCTTC.

The chain employs TRBV6-6 and TRBJ1-1, with 7 bases identical to TRBD1. With 4 bases clipped from V and 3 bases from J, the junction kept 11 bases outside the gene matches. Germline CDR1 is MNHNY and CDR2 is SVGAGI (reference sequence). This CDR3 has 16 residues. CDR3 region: CASSLQTGTVYTEAFF. The CDR3 DNA follows: TGTGCCAGCAGTTTGCAAACCGGGACAGTCTACACTGAAGCTTTCTTT.